Listed below are T cell receptor beta chains from one sample, sequenced in a study of CD4+ T cells in melanoma. Libraries were prepared by immunoSEQ multiplex PCR; TCRdb keeps only in-frame clonotypes and omits some of them. The sample has 13,000 to 15,000 clones; roughly 60% are singletons. Sequenced: cells from a culture (not recorded whether cultured in vitro). The receptors stem from a human donor with melanoma. The conserved cysteine and the conserved F or W are not part of the CDR3 here.

v_call: TRBV10-3; j_call: TRBJ2-5; cdr3_aa: AISDPDPRAWTQY
v_call: TRBV19; j_call: TRBJ1-2; cdr3_aa: ASRDPGQANYGYT
v_call: TRBV20-1; j_call: TRBJ1-2; cdr3_aa: SARSYYGYT
v_call: TRBV5-4; j_call: TRBJ2-1; cdr3_aa: ASSSTGGAREQF
v_call: TRBV6-6; j_call: TRBJ2-7; cdr3_aa: ASSGTLDSEQY
v_call: TRBV4-1; j_call: TRBJ2-7; cdr3_aa: ASSPLGSRPRRSEQY
v_call: TRBV18; j_call: TRBJ2-3; cdr3_aa: ASSYTSTDTQY
v_call: TRBV4-1; j_call: TRBJ2-7; cdr3_aa: ASSLIKGPAYEQY
v_call: TRBV6-6; j_call: TRBJ1-4; cdr3_aa: ASSPTGYTEKLF
v_call: TRBV11-2; j_call: TRBJ1-5; cdr3_aa: ASSVTQGTAQPQH
v_call: TRBV7-9; j_call: TRBJ2-1; cdr3_aa: ASSPSGGRDEQF
v_call: TRBV2; j_call: TRBJ2-7; cdr3_aa: ASSGSESYEQY
v_call: TRBV28; j_call: TRBJ2-1; cdr3_aa: ASSSLMGYNEQF
v_call: TRBV14; j_call: TRBJ2-3; cdr3_aa: ASSSRRSDTQY
v_call: TRBV7-3; j_call: TRBJ2-1; cdr3_aa: ASSLNLAGAREQF
v_call: TRBV7-6; j_call: TRBJ1-5; cdr3_aa: ASGTADQPQH